These 14 T cell receptor beta chains were all obtained from the same sample, sequenced in a study of blood T cell repertoires in COVID-19 (dated by TCRdb to the early 2020s). Receptors were amplified or captured by the immunoSEQ multiplex PCR assay. TCRdb carries this immuneACCESS record with in-frame sequences only. Its versions omit some clonotypes, under half of them owing to an unresolved V gene in the studies checked, with the rest unexplained. Present in this sample are about 250,000 clones, about nine tenths of which were seen just once. In total, the top ten clones hold 1.5% to 2% of the sample. Sequenced: peripheral blood. These receptor sequences come from a woman in her sixties who had recovered from COVID-19.

V and J are TRBV6-6 and TRBJ2-2, with a weak D call TRBD1 (6 bases). The V end lost 6 bases, the J end lost 2 bases, and 13 bases lay between the germline ends. Germline CDR1 is MNHNY and CDR2 is SVGAGI (reference sequence). The CDR3 is made up of 15 amino acids. The CDR3 sequence is CASRPRDINTGELFF. The CDR3 nucleotides read TGTGCCAGCAGACCCCGGGACATTAACACCGGGGAGCTGTTTTTT.

This clone was seen only a few times. The rearrangement joins TRBV10-3 to TRBJ1-2; D may be TRBD1 (5 bases). Germline assignment: CDR1 ENHRY and CDR2 SYGVKD. Trimming shortened V by 4 bases and J by 8 bases, and 20 bases separated the two germline ends. This CDR3 region has 15 residues. In DNA form, the CDR3 reads TGTGCCATCAGTGGTCCCCCAGGGAGGGTAGTAGGCTACACCTTC. Translating it yields CAISGPPGRVVGYTF.

The rearrangement uses TRBV14 and TRBJ1-4, with D possibly being TRBD1 (6 bases). Germline CDR1 and CDR2: SGHDN and FVKESK. This CDR3 has 16 amino acids. Trimming pared 4 bases from V and 5 bases from J, leaving 17 bases between. CDR3 amino acids: CASSPDWNDRNEKLFF. DNA of the CDR3: TGTGCCAGCAGCCCGGATTGGAATGACAGGAATGAAAAACTGTTTTTT.

The sample holds one count of this clone. This chain joins TRBV6-1 and TRBJ1-2, with D possibly being TRBD1 (6 bases). The ends were cut back, 1 base at V and 5 bases at J, with 17 bases in the middle. CDR1 and CDR2 from the germline V gene are MNHNS and SASEGT. There are 16 residues in the CDR3. The CDR3 spells CASSEGVRQASYGYTF. CDR3 coding DNA: TGTGCCAGCAGTGAAGGGGTAAGACAGGCATCGTATGGCTACACCTTC.

V and J are TRBV19 and TRBJ1-1, with a possible D match to TRBD1 (6 bases). Trimming took 3 bases from V and 1 from J, leaving 18 bases between them. The CDR3 totals 17 residues. The germline V gene has CDR1 LNHDA and CDR2 SQIVND (reference sequence). For the CDR3, the DNA is TGTGCCAGTAGTATTTACCATCAGGGGCCACCGAACACTGAAGCTTTCTTT. Amino acid sequence: CASSIYHQGPPNTEAFF.

J is TRBJ1-2 and V is TRBV7-9; 9 nucleotides align to TRBD1. CDR3 length: 14 amino acids. Germline V CDR1 and CDR2: SEHNR, FQNEAQ (reference sequence). Losses at the gene ends were 5 bases for V and 6 bases for J; bases not matched to a gene: 7. The CDR3 loop is CASSILRDRDGYTF. The CDR3 region has the DNA TGTGCCAGCAGCATTCTCCGGGACAGGGATGGCTACACCTTC.

This chain uses TRBV5-4 with TRBJ1-6; no clear D. V was clipped by 0 bases and J by 0 bases, with 7 bases between them. There are 16 residues in the CDR3. Germline loops: CDR1 SGHNT, CDR2 YYREEE (reference sequence). CDR3 amino acids: CASSLDGSSYNSPLHF. The DNA of the CDR3 is TGTGCCAGCAGCTTGGACGGGTCCTCCTATAATTCACCCCTCCACTTT.

V usage is TRBV9 and J usage is TRBJ2-1; 14 nucleotides agree with TRBD2. V lost 4 bases, J lost 4 bases, and 7 bases stayed unmatched. This CDR3 region has 17 residues. CDR1 and CDR2 from the germline V gene are SGDLS and YYNGEE. CDR3 region: CASSFRLAGGRYNEQFF. CDR3 in DNA: TGTGCCAGCAGCTTTCGACTAGCGGGGGGGCGTTACAATGAGCAGTTCTTC. Full variable domain (rest looked up from reference TRBV9 and TRBJ2-1): DSGVTQTPKHLITATGQRVTLRCSPRSGDLSVYWYQQSLDQGLQFLIQYYNGEERAKGNILERFSAQQFPDLHSELNLSSLELGDSALYFCASSFRLAGGRYNEQFFGPGTRLTVL.

The rearrangement links TRBV7-3 to TRBJ1-6; D is unresolved. The CDR3 covers 13 residues. V shed 4 bases and J shed 6 bases, with 7 bases lying between them. The V gene's germline CDR1 is SGHTA and CDR2 FQGTGA. CDR3 residues: CASSSNGNSPLHF. The CDR3 bases are TGTGCCAGCAGCTCCAACGGTAATTCACCCCTCCACTTT.

DNA of the CDR3: TGTGCCACCCGGGGACTAGCGGGTCGGGCCGGGGAGCTGTTTTTT. Translated, it gives CATRGLAGRAGELFF. This chain connects TRBV11-2 to TRBJ2-2, with 12 bases fitting TRBD2. Germline loops: CDR1 SGHAT, CDR2 FQNNGV. This CDR3 is 15 amino acids long. The ends lost 10 bases at V and 6 bases at J; junction bases unmatched: 9.

The chain recombines TRBV6-5 with TRBJ2-2; D unclear. This CDR3 spans 12 amino acids. V was clipped by 5 bases and J by 5 bases, with 6 bases between them. Germline values: CDR1 MNHEY, CDR2 SVGAGI. CDR3 sequence (DNA): TGTGCCAGCAGTCCTACGACCGGGGAGCTGTTTTTT. Translation: CASSPTTGELFF.

The chain joins TRBV25-1 to TRBJ1-1, with 8 bases aligning to TRBD1. The CDR3 loop spans 11 amino acids. Looked up from germline, CDR1 is MGHDK and CDR2 is SYGVNS. The V gene end was trimmed by 7 bases and the J gene end by 7 bases; junction bases not matched to a gene: 2. CDR3 DNA: TGTGCCAGCACCAGGGGGCTTGAAGCTTTCTTT. Amino acid sequence: CASTRGLEAFF.

V and J are TRBV5-1 and TRBJ2-5; D may be TRBD2 (5 bases). Germline CDR1 SGHRS, CDR2 YFSETQ. The germline V and J ends were trimmed by 4 bases and 2 bases, with 15 bases remaining between them. The length of the CDR3 is 15 residues. CDR3: CASSQNPDLQETQYF. The DNA for the CDR3 is TGCGCCAGCAGCCAGAACCCGGACTTACAAGAGACCCAGTACTTC.

CDR3 bases: TGTGCCAGTAGTATTGCGCCATCGACTTACACTGAAGCTTTCTTT. Its translation: CASSIAPSTYTEAFF. The gene calls are TRBV19 and TRBJ1-1, with D unclear. This CDR3 is built from 15 residues. V gave up 3 bases and J gave up 3 bases, with 14 bases separating them. Germline assignment: CDR1 LNHDA and CDR2 SQIVND (reference sequence).